The 26 T cell receptor beta chains reported below all come from one sample, sequenced in a study of cytomegalovirus exposure and HLA in healthy donors. The primer mix had 60 Vbeta and 13 Jbeta primers. The data were produced by immunoSEQ multiplex PCR, yet TCRdb's version contains in-frame clones alone and is incomplete. The sample table includes about 160,000 clones. Source material: PBMCs. Receptors were obtained from a woman aged 60 to 75 in good health and CMV-seronegative.

The chain is built from TRBV9 and TRBJ1-1, with D possibly TRBD1 on 6 matching bases. This CDR3 comprises 13 residues. Germline CDR1 and CDR2: SGDLS and YYNGEE. V was pared by 4 bases and J by 5 bases, with 12 bases between. Written as DNA, the CDR3 is TGTGCCAGCAGCAAACAGGGTTGGACTGAAGCTTTCTTT. Translated, it gives CASSKQGWTEAFF.

This chain links TRBV7-9 with TRBJ2-5; 11 bases map to TRBD1. CDR1 and CDR2 from the germline V gene are SEHNR and FQNEAQ (reference sequence). After removal of 0 bases from V and 5 bases from J, the junction contained 8 bases not matched to a gene. The CDR3 loop spans 17 amino acids. The chain's CDR3 is CASSLASGTGGFETQYF. The CDR3 DNA reads TGTGCCAGCAGCTTAGCGTCCGGGACAGGGGGGTTTGAGACCCAGTACTTC.

V is TRBV5-1 and J is TRBJ2-7; 10 nucleotides agree with TRBD1. The CDR3 sequence is 18 residues long. J lost 5 bases, V lost 3 bases, and 17 bases had no gene match. Germline V gives CDR1 SGHRS, CDR2 YFSETQ. CDR3 bases: TGCGCCAGCAGCTCCCGACCCGCGACAGGGGGCTATGTTGACGAGCAGTACTTC. Its protein is CASSSRPATGGYVDEQYF.

The J gene is TRBJ1-5, the V gene TRBV2, with D unresolved. Germline V CDR1 and CDR2: SNHLY, FYNNEI. The CDR3 is 12 amino acids. Trimming pared 6 bases from V and 4 bases from J, leaving 7 bases between. The CDR3 nucleotides read TGTGCCAGCAGGAGGGTTAATCAGCCCCAGCATTTT. Amino acids: CASRRVNQPQHF.

This chain connects TRBV5-1 to TRBJ1-6, with 9 positions matching TRBD1. Germline CDR1 reads SGHRS; CDR2 reads YFSETQ. The CDR3 contains 15 residues. The J segment lost 8 bases and the V segment lost 0 bases, leaving 3 bases of the junction unmatched. The CDR3 loop reads CASSLGGQGDSPLHF. CDR3 nucleotides: TGCGCCAGCAGCTTGGGGGGACAGGGAGATTCACCCCTCCACTTT. The variable domain in full, with the rest retrieved from reference TRBV5-1 and TRBJ1-6, is KAGVTQTPRYLIKTRGQQVTLSCSPISGHRSVSWYQQTPGQGLQFLFEYFSETQRNKGNFPGRFSGRQFSNSRSEMNVSTLELGDSALYLCASSLGGQGDSPLHFGNGTRLTVT.

The chain has TRBV7-9 and TRBJ2-7; the match to TRBD2 covers 12 bases. Trimming removed 11 bases from V and 3 bases from J; junction bases left unmatched: 8. The length of the CDR3 is 14 residues. Germline CDR1 reads SEHNR; CDR2 reads FQNEAQ (reference sequence). CDR3 bases: TGTGCCTCACCGACTAGCGGGGGATTCTACGAGCAGTACTTC. Its protein product is CASPTSGGFYEQYF.

V is TRBV7-3 and J is TRBJ2-1; D ambiguous. CDR3 size: 14 residues. Per germline, CDR1 SGHTA and CDR2 FQGTGA. The germline V and J ends were trimmed by 5 bases and 5 bases, with 13 bases remaining between them. The CDR3 DNA reads TGTGCCAGCAGCCCGACTGGAACCCACAATGAGCAGTTCTTC. Protein sequence: CASSPTGTHNEQFF.

The chain uses TRBV9 and TRBJ2-3, with 7 bases aligning to TRBD1. The CDR3 contains 19 residues. V dropped 4 bases and J dropped 3; count of bases not matched to a gene: 20. Looked up from germline, CDR1 is SGDLS and CDR2 is YYNGEE. CDR3 protein: CASSPRGDRVGLMTDTQYF. CDR3 bases: TGTGCCAGCAGCCCGAGAGGGGACAGAGTTGGGCTTATGACAGATACGCAGTATTTT.

V usage is TRBV9 and J usage is TRBJ1-2; D is possibly TRBD1 (6 bases). This CDR3 has 14 amino acids. The V end lost 3 bases, the J end lost 5 bases, and 14 bases lay between the germline ends. The germline V gene has CDR1 SGDLS and CDR2 YYNGEE. CDR3 in amino acids: CASSGGHRQYGYTF. CDR3 nucleotide sequence: TGTGCCAGCAGCGGGGGACATCGGCAGTATGGCTACACCTTC.

The chain has TRBV2 and TRBJ2-1, with 8 bases matching TRBD1. J gave up 6 bases and V 6 bases, and 1 base lay outside the gene matches. Germline assignment: CDR1 SNHLY and CDR2 FYNNEI. The CDR3 spans 12 residues. CDR3 in DNA: TGTGCCAGCAGACAGGGGGGCAATGAGCAGTTCTTC. Translated: CASRQGGNEQFF.

The chain joins TRBV19 to TRBJ2-7, with 7 bases identical to TRBD1. In germline, CDR1 is LNHDA, CDR2 SQIVND (reference sequence). CDR3 length: 14 residues. Trimming removed 6 bases from V and 2 bases from J; junction bases left unmatched: 7. CDR3 sequence reads: CASRRTGPTYEQYF. As DNA, the CDR3 is TGTGCCAGTAGGAGGACAGGTCCCACCTACGAGCAGTACTTC.

The V gene is TRBV27, the J gene TRBJ1-1, with TRBD1 as a possible D gene (6 bases). CDR3 size: 16 residues. CDR1 is MNHEY, CDR2 SMNVEV, per germline (reference sequence). The ends were cut back, 0 bases at V and 3 bases at J, with 14 bases in the middle. The CDR3 DNA is TGTGCCAGCAGTTTATCCCCCCGGGGGGGCCACACTGAAGCTTTCTTT. Its translation is CASSLSPRGGHTEAFF.

The chain carries TRBV5-1 and TRBJ1-6, with 7 nucleotides matching TRBD1. With 1 base clipped from V and 7 bases from J, the junction kept 2 bases outside the gene matches. The CDR3 sequence is 14 residues long. Germline values: CDR1 SGHRS, CDR2 YFSETQ. The chain's CDR3 is CASSLTGENSPLHF. DNA of the CDR3: TGCGCCAGCAGCTTGACAGGGGAAAATTCACCCCTCCACTTT.

V usage is TRBV30 and J usage is TRBJ1-2; TRBD1 matches at 12 bases. CDR1 and CDR2 (germline): GTSNPN, SVGIG (reference sequence). V was clipped by 4 bases and J by 8 bases; unmatched bases: 20. The CDR3 runs 18 residues. Written as DNA, the CDR3 is TGTGCCTGGATTCCAGCCGGGGAGAGGGACAGGGGGCCGGGAGGCTACACCTTC. Encoded protein: CAWIPAGERDRGPGGYTF.

Comments on this clone: The sample has other DNA sequences that encode this CDR3 too. The V gene is TRBV18, the J gene TRBJ1-1, with 7 nucleotides matching TRBD1. Per the germline V gene, CDR1 is KGHSH and CDR2 is LQKENI. The CDR3 extends over 15 amino acids. The V and J ends lost 3 bases and 1 base, in that order; junction bases with no gene match: 5. CDR3 amino acids: CASSPSRQGNTEAFF. The CDR3 coding sequence is TGTGCCAGCTCACCTAGCCGACAGGGGAACACTGAAGCTTTCTTT. The full variable domain, rest sourced from reference TRBV18 and TRBJ1-1, is NAGVMQNPRHLVRRRGQEARLRCSPMKGHSHVYWYRQLPEEGLKFMVYLQKENIIDESGMPKERFSAEFPKEGPSILRIQQVVRGDSAAYFCASSPSRQGNTEAFFGQGTRLTVV.

In nucleotides, the CDR3 is TGCAGCTCTATGGGGGCTGCCACTGAAGCTTTCTTT. It encodes CSSMGAATEAFF. The chain combines TRBV29-1 with TRBJ1-1, with D possibly being TRBD1 (6 bases). The germline gives CDR1 SQVTM, CDR2 ANQGSEA. Trimming took off 8 bases at V and 4 bases at J, with 14 bases between the two ends. The CDR3 totals 12 residues.

The rearrangement uses TRBV27 and TRBJ1-2, with TRBD1 as a possible D gene (6 bases). The germline CDR1 and CDR2 sequences are MNHEY and SMNVEV (reference sequence). This CDR3 is 13 amino acids long. The V gene lost 6 bases and the J gene lost 4 bases, with 12 bases spanning the gap. The CDR3 DNA reads TGTGCCAGCAGCCCAAGGGGGAGCTATGGCTACACCTTC. It is translated as CASSPRGSYGYTF.

J is TRBJ2-5 and V is TRBV4-3, with TRBD2 matching 11 bases. The CDR3 runs 19 residues. Per the germline V gene, CDR1 is LGHNA and CDR2 is YSLEER. V shed 0 bases and J 6 bases; nucleotides not matched to a gene: 15. The CDR3 DNA reads as TGCGCCAGCAGCCAAGAACCTCTGGTAGCGGGGGGGCGTGGAAAGACCCAGTACTTC. This encodes CASSQEPLVAGGRGKTQYF.

The V gene is TRBV5-8, the J gene TRBJ2-6, with 9 positions matching TRBD1. The CDR3 spans 17 residues. The germline gives CDR1 SGHTS, CDR2 YDEGEE. The J segment lost 0 bases and the V segment lost 4 bases, leaving 5 bases of the junction unmatched. The CDR3 nucleotides are TGTGCCAGCAGCCCGGACAGGGGCACCTCTGGGGCCAACGTCCTGACTTTC. It codes for CASSPDRGTSGANVLTF. Supplemented by reference TRBV5-8 and TRBJ2-6, the full variable domain reads EAGVTQSPTHLIKTRGQQATLRCSPISGHTSVYWYQQALGLGLQFLLWYDEGEERNRGNFPPRFSGRQFPNYSSELNVNALELEDSALYLCASSPDRGTSGANVLTFGAGSRLTVL.

The chain combines TRBV6-4 with TRBJ2-3; D possibly corresponds to TRBD2 (5 bases). CDR1 MRHNA and CDR2 SNTAGT come from the germline V gene. This CDR3 spans 12 amino acids. V was cut by 4 bases and J by 6 bases, with 8 bases left in between. This chain's CDR3 is CASSGLRDTQYF. The CDR3, as DNA: TGTGCCAGCAGTGGACTAAGGGATACGCAGTATTTT.

The J gene is TRBJ1-1, the V gene TRBV7-9; D possibly corresponds to TRBD1 (5 bases). CDR1 and CDR2 (germline): SEHNR, FQNEAQ (reference sequence). Trimming left V 6 bases short and J 4 bases short, with 12 bases between. This CDR3 is 13 amino acids long. The CDR3 region is CASRKTGGTEAFF. DNA for the CDR3: TGTGCCAGCAGGAAAACAGGTGGCACTGAAGCTTTCTTT.

The chain recombines TRBV6-1 with TRBJ1-6, with D perhaps matching TRBD1 (6 bases). CDR1 MNHNS and CDR2 SASEGT come from the germline V gene. CDR3 length: 14 amino acids. V lost 1 base, J lost 8 bases, and 9 bases lay in between. The CDR3 sequence is CASSEVGADSPLHF. The CDR3 DNA sequence: TGTGCCAGCAGTGAAGTGGGGGCAGATTCACCCCTCCACTTT.

This sequence joins TRBV11-2 and TRBJ2-7; TRBD2 matches 11 bases. Germline V gene sequence: CDR1 SGHAT, CDR2 FQNNGV. The length of the CDR3 is 16 residues. Trimming took 5 bases from V and 3 from J; bases not matched to a gene: 9. CDR3 region: CASSTPTSGSLYEQYF. The CDR3 DNA is TGTGCCAGCAGCACACCCACTAGCGGGAGTCTCTACGAGCAGTACTTC. Variable domain in full (rest from reference TRBV11-2 and TRBJ2-7): EAGVAQSPRYKIIEKRQSVAFWCNPISGHATLYWYQQILGQGPKLLIQFQNNGVVDDSQLPKDRFSAERLKGVDSTLKIQPAKLEDSAVYLCASSTPTSGSLYEQYFGPGTRLTVT.

The chain carries TRBV5-1 and TRBJ1-1, with 7 bases that match TRBD1. The CDR3 spans 15 residues. Germline V CDR1 and CDR2: SGHRS, YFSETQ. The trim removed 0 bases at V and 4 bases at J, leaving 6 bases unmatched. The CDR3 reads CASSLVDREGTEAFF. CDR3 sequence (DNA): TGCGCCAGCAGCTTGGTAGACAGGGAAGGCACTGAAGCTTTCTTT.

The chain has TRBV5-8 and TRBJ1-4; 7 bases align to TRBD1. The germline V gene encodes CDR1 SGHTS and CDR2 YDEGEE. Losses at the gene ends were 4 bases for V and 8 bases for J; bases not matched to a gene: 11. The CDR3 spans 15 residues. CDR3 DNA sequence: TGTGCCAGCAGCAAGGGACAGATGGATAAGGAAAAACTGTTTTTT. Translated, it gives CASSKGQMDKEKLFF.

The CDR3 here is CASSEQRLAGGTDTQYF. The DNA for the CDR3 is TGTGCCAGCAGTGAACAAAGACTAGCGGGGGGTACAGATACGCAGTATTTT. V and J are TRBV6-1 and TRBJ2-3, with 13 positions matching TRBD2. Per germline, CDR1 MNHNS and CDR2 SASEGT. The V and J ends lost 2 bases and 3 bases, in that order; junction bases with no gene match: 5. The CDR3 runs 17 residues.